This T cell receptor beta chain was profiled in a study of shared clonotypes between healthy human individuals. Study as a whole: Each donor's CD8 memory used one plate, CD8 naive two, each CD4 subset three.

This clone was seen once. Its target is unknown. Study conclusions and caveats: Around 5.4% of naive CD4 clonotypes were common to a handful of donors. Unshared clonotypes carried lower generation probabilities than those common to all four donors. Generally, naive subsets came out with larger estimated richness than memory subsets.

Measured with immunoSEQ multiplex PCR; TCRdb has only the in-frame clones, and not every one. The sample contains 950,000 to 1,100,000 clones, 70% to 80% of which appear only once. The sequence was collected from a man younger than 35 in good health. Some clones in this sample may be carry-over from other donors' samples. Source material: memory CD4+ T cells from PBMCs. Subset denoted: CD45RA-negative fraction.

In DNA form, the CDR3 reads TGTGCCATCAAGAGAGAATTGAACACTGAAGCTTTCTTT. Its translation is CAIKRELNTEAFF. V and J are TRBV10-3 and TRBJ1-1; D unresolved. The CDR3 extends over 13 amino acids. CDR1 is ENHRY and CDR2 is SYGVKD in the germline V gene. Deletions cut 7 bases from V and 0 bases from J, with 9 bases between.